The 13 T cell receptor beta chains given below trace back to one sample, sequenced in a study of T cell responses to AZD1222 COVID-19 vaccine. TCRdb's copy holds only in-frame clones and misses some; the assay was immunoSEQ multiplex PCR. Of 210,000 or so clones listed, 85% to 95% are singletons. The sequencing here drew on peripheral blood, taken on day 0 of MenACWY control vaccination. The source of these receptors is an adult in good health.

This chain joins TRBV27 and TRBJ1-3; D is ambiguous. The CDR3 runs to 13 residues. Looked up from germline, CDR1 is MNHEY and CDR2 is SMNVEV (reference sequence). Trimming removed 7 bases at V and 0 bases at J, with 7 bases between. DNA of the CDR3: TGTGCCAGCAAAACAGCCTCTGGAAACACCATATATTTT. Its protein is CASKTASGNTIYF.

The chain is built from TRBV19 and TRBJ1-2, with D hard to call. Germline-derived CDR1 and CDR2 are LNHDA and SQIVND (reference sequence). This CDR3 is 12 amino acids long. V lost 9 bases to trimming and J lost 4 bases, with 12 bases between them. The CDR3 sequence is CASTPGIYGYTF. The CDR3, as DNA: TGTGCCAGCACCCCCGGGATCTATGGCTACACCTTC.

V and J are TRBV19 and TRBJ1-1; D remains unclear. CDR3 size: 13 residues. In germline, CDR1 is LNHDA, CDR2 SQIVND (reference sequence). The V end was cut by 4 bases, the J end by 1 base, with 7 bases between. The CDR3 loop is CASSTGRNTEAFF. The CDR3 nucleotides read TGTGCCAGTAGTACCGGACGGAACACTGAAGCTTTCTTT.

The chain recombines TRBV18 with TRBJ2-7, with D possibly being TRBD1 (5 bases). The CDR3 is 16 amino acids. Between the trimmed V and J ends, which lost 0 bases and 3 bases, there was a span of 15 bases. Germline CDR1 KGHSH, CDR2 LQKENI. CDR3 amino acids: CASSPPMGPVRYEQYF. The CDR3 DNA reads TGTGCCAGCTCACCACCAATGGGGCCAGTTCGCTACGAGCAGTACTTC.

The CDR3, as DNA: TGCGCCAGCAGCCTCCCGGGGGGCAACTATGGCTACACCTTC. It codes for CASSLPGGNYGYTF. The chain has TRBV5-1 and TRBJ1-2; maybe TRBD1 (6 bases). V lost 4 bases to trimming and J lost 2 bases, with 12 bases between them. Germline V gene lookup returns CDR1 SGHRS and CDR2 YFSETQ. CDR3 length: 14 amino acids.

This clone has just one count. The V and J genes are TRBV3-1 (or the pseudogene TRBV3-2) and TRBJ2-1; no clear D gene. Germline-derived CDR1 and CDR2 are LGHDT and YNNKEL (reference sequence). This CDR3 is 15 amino acids long. V was trimmed by 2 bases and J by 1 base, leaving 9 bases between them. The CDR3 DNA reads as TGTGCCAGCAGCCAACCAGTTAGTTCCTACAATGAGCAGTTCTTC. This translates into CASSQPVSSYNEQFF.

In the case of this clone: Different DNA sequences within this sample yield the same CDR3. The chain carries TRBV19 and TRBJ2-7; 8 bases fit TRBD1. Losses at the gene ends were 3 bases for V and 2 bases for J; bases not matched to a gene: 3. CDR1 is LNHDA and CDR2 is SQIVND in the germline V gene (reference sequence). CDR3 length: 14 residues. CDR3 protein: CASSIGTGAYEQYF. The CDR3 region has the DNA TGTGCCAGTAGTATCGGGACAGGCGCCTACGAGCAGTACTTC. The full variable domain, completed using reference TRBV19 and TRBJ2-7, is DGGITQSPKYLFRKEGQNVTLSCEQNLNHDAMYWYRQDPGQGLRLIYYSQIVNDFQKGDIAEGYSVSREKKESFPLTVTSAQKNPTAFYLCASSIGTGAYEQYFGPGTRLTVT.

The chain employs TRBV7-9 and TRBJ2-1; TRBD1 or TRBD2 may be the D gene (5 bases each). The CDR3 length is 15 residues. V dropped 3 bases and J dropped 7 bases, with 16 bases sitting between them. Germline lookup yields CDR1 SEHNR and CDR2 FQNEAQ (reference sequence). The CDR3, as DNA: TGTGCCAGCAGCTTTATCTTTTTAGGGGAGAATGAGCAGTTCTTC. Its translation: CASSFIFLGENEQFF. Full variable domain (rest looked up from reference TRBV7-9 and TRBJ2-1): DTGVSQNPRHKITKRGQNVTFRCDPISEHNRLYWYRQTLGQGPEFLTYFQNEAQLEKSRLLSDRFSAERPKGSFSTLEIQRTEQGDSAMYLCASSFIFLGENEQFFGPGTRLTVL.

This chain connects TRBV19 to TRBJ1-5; unclear D gene. V lost 6 bases and J 3 bases, leaving 21 bases between the germline ends. Germline V gives CDR1 LNHDA, CDR2 SQIVND (reference sequence). The CDR3 loop spans 17 amino acids. This CDR3 is CASSPTAGSPNNQPQHF. The CDR3 coding sequence is TGTGCCAGTAGCCCAACCGCCGGCTCACCCAACAATCAGCCCCAGCATTTT.

The chain has TRBV7-3 and TRBJ2-1; 9 nucleotides align to TRBD2. The trim removed 5 bases at V and 4 bases at J, leaving 6 bases unmatched. This CDR3 contains 15 residues. CDR1 and CDR2 (germline): SGHTA, FQGTGA. CDR3 sequence (DNA): TGTGCCAGCAGCCAAAGTAGCGGGGGATACAATGAGCAGTTCTTC. Its translation is CASSQSSGGYNEQFF.

The CDR3 nucleotides read TGTGCCAGCAGCCAATCCGTCAGGGGGAATGGCTACACCTTC. Translated, it gives CASSQSVRGNGYTF. The chain carries TRBV3-1 (or the pseudogene TRBV3-2) and TRBJ1-2; 7 nucleotides agree with TRBD1. There are 14 residues in the CDR3. The germline V gene encodes CDR1 LGHDT and CDR2 YNNKEL (reference sequence). V gave up 2 bases and J gave up 6 bases; unmatched junction bases: 6.

The chain has TRBV6-2 or TRBV6-3 and TRBJ1-5; maybe TRBD1 (5 bases). The CDR3 consists of 14 residues. Germline loops: CDR1 MNHEY, CDR2 SVGEGT. The V end was cut by 0 bases, the J end by 7 bases, with 10 bases between. The CDR3 DNA is TGTGCCAGCAGTTACTCGACAGCTGGACAGCCCCAGCATTTT. This sequence encodes CASSYSTAGQPQHF.

The chain uses TRBV12-2 and TRBJ2-1; the table gives TRBD2 as D, unverified against the DNA. TRBV12-2 is flagged as a pseudogene. The CDR3 loop spans 18 amino acids. The CDR3 nucleotides read TGTGCAAGTCGCTTAGGCTCCCTAGCGGGGGGGGCCTACAATGAGCAGTTCTTC. Translating gives CASRLGSLAGGAYNEQFF.